This TCR beta chain was obtained from a study of response to subunit inactivated influenza vaccine. Regarding the study as a whole: Researchers suggested that each seasonal influenza vaccination recruits few new T cells.

MiXCR was run by TCRdb on the RT-PCR reads, yielding one entry per CDR3 protein. The sample records some 800,000 distinct CDR3 sequences, around 20% being singletons. Trimming removed 3 bases from V and 15 bases from J, with 15 bases in between. In germline, CDR1 is DFQATT, CDR2 SNEGSKA (reference sequence). The CDR3 has 11 amino acids. With respect to this clonotype: The antigen is undetermined.

V gene TRBV20-1 combines with J gene TRBJ2-1, with no clear D. The sequenced sample was PBMCs from blood, obtained roughly 5 days after vaccination. The source of this sequence is a man in his fifties or sixties who received an inactivated influenza vaccine. The CDR3 reads CSASLGKRGFF. In DNA, the CDR3 is TGCAGTGCTAGTCTGGGGAAGCGTGGGTTCTTC.